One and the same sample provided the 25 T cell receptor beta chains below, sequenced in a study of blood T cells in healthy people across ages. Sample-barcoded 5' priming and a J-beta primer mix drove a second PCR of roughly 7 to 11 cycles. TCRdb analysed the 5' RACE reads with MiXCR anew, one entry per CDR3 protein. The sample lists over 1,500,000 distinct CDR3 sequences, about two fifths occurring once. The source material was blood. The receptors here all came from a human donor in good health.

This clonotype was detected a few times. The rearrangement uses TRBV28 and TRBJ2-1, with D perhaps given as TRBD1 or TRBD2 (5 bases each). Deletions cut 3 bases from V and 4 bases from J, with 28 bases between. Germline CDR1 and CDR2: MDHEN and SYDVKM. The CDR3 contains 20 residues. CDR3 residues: CASSFFRPGETGRRYNEQFF. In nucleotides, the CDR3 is TGTGCCAGCAGTTTTTTCAGGCCGGGTGAAACGGGACGCCGGTACAATGAGCAGTTCTTC.

In DNA form, the CDR3 reads TGTGCCAGCAGCGTACAACGGGGTTCCTACGAGCAGTACTTC. Protein product: CASSVQRGSYEQYF. The chain is built from TRBV7-2 and TRBJ2-7, with TRBD2 as a possible D gene (5 bases). Per the germline V gene, CDR1 is SGHTA and CDR2 is FQGNSA. This CDR3 comprises 14 residues. Trimming stripped 5 bases from V and 1 base from J, with 12 bases between.

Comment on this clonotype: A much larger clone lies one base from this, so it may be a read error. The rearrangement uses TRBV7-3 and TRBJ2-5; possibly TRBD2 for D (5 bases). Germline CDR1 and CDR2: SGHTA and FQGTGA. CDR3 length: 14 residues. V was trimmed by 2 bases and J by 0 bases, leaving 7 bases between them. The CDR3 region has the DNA TGTGCCAGCAGCTTAGCGCGGGACCAAGAGACCCAGTACTTC. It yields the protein CASSLARDQETQYF.

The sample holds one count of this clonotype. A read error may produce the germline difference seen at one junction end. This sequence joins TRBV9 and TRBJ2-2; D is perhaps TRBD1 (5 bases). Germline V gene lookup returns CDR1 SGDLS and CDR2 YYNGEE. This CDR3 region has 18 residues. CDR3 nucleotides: TGCGCCAGCAGCGTAGGGGTCGGGTCCCCCCGGAACACCGGGGAGCTGTTTTTT. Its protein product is CASSVGVGSPRNTGELFF.

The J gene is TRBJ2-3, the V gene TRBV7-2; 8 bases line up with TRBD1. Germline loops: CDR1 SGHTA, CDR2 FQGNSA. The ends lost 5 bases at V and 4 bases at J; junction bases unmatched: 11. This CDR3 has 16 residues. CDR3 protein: CASSTPGTGASDTQYF. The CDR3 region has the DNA TGTGCCAGCAGCACCCCCGGGACAGGCGCCTCAGATACGCAGTATTTT.

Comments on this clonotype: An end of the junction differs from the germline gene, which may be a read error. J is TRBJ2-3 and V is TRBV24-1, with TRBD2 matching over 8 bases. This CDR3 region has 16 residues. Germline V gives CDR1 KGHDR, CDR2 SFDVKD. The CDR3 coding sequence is TGTGCCACCAGTGATGCCAGCGGGGGATCCACAGATACGCGGTATTTT. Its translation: CATSDASGGSTDTRYF.

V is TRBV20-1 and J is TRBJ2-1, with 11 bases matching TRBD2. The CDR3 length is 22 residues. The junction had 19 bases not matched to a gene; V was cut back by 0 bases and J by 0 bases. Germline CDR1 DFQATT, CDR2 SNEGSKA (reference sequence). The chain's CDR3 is CSARDLASGGLLTKSSYNEQFF. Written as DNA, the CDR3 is TGCAGTGCTAGAGATCTTGCTAGCGGGGGGCTTCTCACAAAGAGCTCCTACAATGAGCAGTTCTTC.

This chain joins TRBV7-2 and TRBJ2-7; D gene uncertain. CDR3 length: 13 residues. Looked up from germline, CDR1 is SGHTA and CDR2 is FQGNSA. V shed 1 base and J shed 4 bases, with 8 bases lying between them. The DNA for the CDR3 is TGTGCCAGCAGCTTAGGGGTCCAGTACGAGCAGTACTTC. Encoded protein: CASSLGVQYEQYF.

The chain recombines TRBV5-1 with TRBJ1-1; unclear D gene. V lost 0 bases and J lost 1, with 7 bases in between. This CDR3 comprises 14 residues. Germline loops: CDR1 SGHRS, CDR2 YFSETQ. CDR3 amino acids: CASSLGDENTEAFF. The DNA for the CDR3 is TGCGCCAGCAGCTTGGGGGATGAGAACACTGAAGCTTTCTTT.

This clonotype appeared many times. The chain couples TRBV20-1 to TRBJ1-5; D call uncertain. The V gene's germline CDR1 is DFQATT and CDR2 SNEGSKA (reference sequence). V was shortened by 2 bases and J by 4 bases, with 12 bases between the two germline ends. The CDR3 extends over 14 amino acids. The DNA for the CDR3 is TGCAGTGCTAGAATGGGCGGGAGTAATCAGCCCCAGCATTTT. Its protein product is CSARMGGSNQPQHF.

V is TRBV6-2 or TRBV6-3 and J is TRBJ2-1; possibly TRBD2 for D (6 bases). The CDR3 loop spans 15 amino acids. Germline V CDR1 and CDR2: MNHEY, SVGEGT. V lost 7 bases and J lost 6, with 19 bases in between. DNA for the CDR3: TGTGCCAGCAATCTACGGGACTGGACTTCCAATGAGCAGTTCTTC. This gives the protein CASNLRDWTSNEQFF.

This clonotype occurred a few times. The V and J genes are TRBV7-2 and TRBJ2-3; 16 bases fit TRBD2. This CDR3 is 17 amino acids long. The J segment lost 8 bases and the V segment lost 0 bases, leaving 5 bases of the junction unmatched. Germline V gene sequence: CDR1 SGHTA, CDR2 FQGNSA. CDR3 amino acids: CASSLAGLAGGLGTQYF. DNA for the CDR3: TGTGCCAGCAGCTTAGCGGGACTAGCGGGGGGGCTTGGTACGCAGTATTTT.

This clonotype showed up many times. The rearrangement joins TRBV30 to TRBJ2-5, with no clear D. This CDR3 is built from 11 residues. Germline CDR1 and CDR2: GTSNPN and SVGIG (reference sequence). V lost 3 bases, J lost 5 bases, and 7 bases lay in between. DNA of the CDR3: TGTGCCTGGAGCGTCGGGGAGACCCAGTACTTC. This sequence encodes CAWSVGETQYF.

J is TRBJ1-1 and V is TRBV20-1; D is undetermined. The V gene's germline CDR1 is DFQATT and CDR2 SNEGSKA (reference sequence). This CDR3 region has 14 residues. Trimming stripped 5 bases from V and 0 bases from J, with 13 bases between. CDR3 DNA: TGCAGTGCTCTGGAGGGTGGGATGAACACTGAAGCTTTCTTT. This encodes CSALEGGMNTEAFF.

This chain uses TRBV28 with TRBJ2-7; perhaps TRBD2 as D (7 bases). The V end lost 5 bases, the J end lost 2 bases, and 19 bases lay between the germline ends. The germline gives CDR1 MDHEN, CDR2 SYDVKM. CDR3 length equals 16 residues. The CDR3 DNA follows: TGTGCCAGCAGTAGGGGGGGGGTGAGTCCGACCTACGAGCAGTACTTC. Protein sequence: CASSRGGVSPTYEQYF. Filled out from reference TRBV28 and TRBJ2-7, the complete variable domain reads DVKVTQSSRYLVKRTGEKVFLECVQDMDHENMFWYRQDPGLGLRLIYFSYDVKMKEKGDIPEGYSVSREKKERFSLILESASTNQTSMYLCASSRGGVSPTYEQYFGPGTRLTVT.

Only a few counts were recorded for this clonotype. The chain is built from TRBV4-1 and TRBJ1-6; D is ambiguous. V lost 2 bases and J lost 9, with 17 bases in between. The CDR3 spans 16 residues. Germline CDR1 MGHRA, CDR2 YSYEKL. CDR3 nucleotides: TGCGCCAGCAGCCAACCCCGGGTCGGAAGCGGTTCACCCCTCCACTTT. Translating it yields CASSQPRVGSGSPLHF.

CDR3 in amino acids: CSATNGLAGDYNEQFF. The CDR3 bases are TGCAGTGCTACCAATGGACTAGCGGGGGACTACAATGAGCAGTTCTTC. J is TRBJ2-1 and V is TRBV20-1, with 13 bases that match TRBD2. Looked up from germline, CDR1 is DFQATT and CDR2 is SNEGSKA (reference sequence). V lost 4 bases to trimming and J lost 3 bases; unmatched junction nucleotides: 6. This CDR3 has 16 residues.

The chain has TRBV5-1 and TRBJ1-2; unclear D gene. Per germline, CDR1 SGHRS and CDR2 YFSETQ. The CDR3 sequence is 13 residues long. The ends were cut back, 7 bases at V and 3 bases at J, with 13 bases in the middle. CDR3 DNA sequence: TGCGCCAGCCGCCAGAGGACCCACTATGGCTACACCTTC. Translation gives CASRQRTHYGYTF.

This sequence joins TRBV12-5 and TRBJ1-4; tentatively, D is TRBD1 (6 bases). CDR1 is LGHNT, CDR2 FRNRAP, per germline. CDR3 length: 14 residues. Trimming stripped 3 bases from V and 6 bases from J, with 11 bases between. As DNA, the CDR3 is TGTGCTAGTGGTTTAAGGGGGGATGATGAAAAACTGTTTTTT. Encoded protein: CASGLRGDDEKLFF.

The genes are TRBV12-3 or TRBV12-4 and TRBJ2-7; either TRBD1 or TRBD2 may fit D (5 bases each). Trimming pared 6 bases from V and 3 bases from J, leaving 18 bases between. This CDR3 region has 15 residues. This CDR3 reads CASSLRQIGGYEQYF. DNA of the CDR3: TGTGCCAGCAGCCTACGACAGATCGGAGGCTACGAGCAGTACTTC.

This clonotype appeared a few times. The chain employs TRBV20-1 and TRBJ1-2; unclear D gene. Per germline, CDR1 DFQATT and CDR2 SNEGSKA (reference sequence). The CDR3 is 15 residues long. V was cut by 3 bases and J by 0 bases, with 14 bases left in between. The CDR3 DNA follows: TGCAGTGCTAGCGACAAGATTTTAACTAACTATGGCTACACCTTC. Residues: CSASDKILTNYGYTF.

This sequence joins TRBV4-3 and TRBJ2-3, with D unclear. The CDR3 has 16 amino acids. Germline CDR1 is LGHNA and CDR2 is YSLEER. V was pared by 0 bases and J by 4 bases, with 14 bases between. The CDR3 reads CASSQDPLDGADTQYF. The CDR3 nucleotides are TGCGCCAGCAGCCAAGATCCCCTAGATGGGGCAGATACGCAGTATTTT.

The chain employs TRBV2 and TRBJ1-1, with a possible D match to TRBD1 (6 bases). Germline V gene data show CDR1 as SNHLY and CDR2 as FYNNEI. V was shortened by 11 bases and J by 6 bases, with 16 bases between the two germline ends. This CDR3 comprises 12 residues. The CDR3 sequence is CAGWDTRPEAFF. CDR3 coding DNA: TGTGCCGGCTGGGACACTAGGCCTGAAGCTTTCTTT. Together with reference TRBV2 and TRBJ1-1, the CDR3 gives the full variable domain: EPEVTQTPSHQVTQMGQEVILRCVPISNHLYFYWYRQILGQKVEFLVSFYNNEISEKSEIFDDQFSVERPDGSNFTLKIRSTKLEDSAMYFCAGWDTRPEAFFGQGTRLTVV.

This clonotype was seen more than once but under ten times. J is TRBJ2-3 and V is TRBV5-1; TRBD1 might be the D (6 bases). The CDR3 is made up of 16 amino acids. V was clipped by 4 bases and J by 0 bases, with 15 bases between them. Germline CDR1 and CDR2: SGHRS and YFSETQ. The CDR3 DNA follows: TGCGCCAGCAGCGGGGGACATATACCTAGCACAGATACGCAGTATTTT. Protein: CASSGGHIPSTDTQYF. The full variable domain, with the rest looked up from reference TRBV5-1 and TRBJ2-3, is KAGVTQTPRYLIKTRGQQVTLSCSPISGHRSVSWYQQTPGQGLQFLFEYFSETQRNKGNFPGRFSGRQFSNSRSEMNVSTLELGDSALYLCASSGGHIPSTDTQYFGPGTRLTVL.

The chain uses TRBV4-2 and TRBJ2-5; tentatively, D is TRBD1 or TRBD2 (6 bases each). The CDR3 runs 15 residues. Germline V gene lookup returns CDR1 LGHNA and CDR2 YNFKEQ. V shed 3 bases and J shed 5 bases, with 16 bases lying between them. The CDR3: CASSQSRGDSETQYF. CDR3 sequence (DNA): TGTGCCAGCAGCCAGTCGAGGGGGGATTCGGAGACCCAGTACTTC.